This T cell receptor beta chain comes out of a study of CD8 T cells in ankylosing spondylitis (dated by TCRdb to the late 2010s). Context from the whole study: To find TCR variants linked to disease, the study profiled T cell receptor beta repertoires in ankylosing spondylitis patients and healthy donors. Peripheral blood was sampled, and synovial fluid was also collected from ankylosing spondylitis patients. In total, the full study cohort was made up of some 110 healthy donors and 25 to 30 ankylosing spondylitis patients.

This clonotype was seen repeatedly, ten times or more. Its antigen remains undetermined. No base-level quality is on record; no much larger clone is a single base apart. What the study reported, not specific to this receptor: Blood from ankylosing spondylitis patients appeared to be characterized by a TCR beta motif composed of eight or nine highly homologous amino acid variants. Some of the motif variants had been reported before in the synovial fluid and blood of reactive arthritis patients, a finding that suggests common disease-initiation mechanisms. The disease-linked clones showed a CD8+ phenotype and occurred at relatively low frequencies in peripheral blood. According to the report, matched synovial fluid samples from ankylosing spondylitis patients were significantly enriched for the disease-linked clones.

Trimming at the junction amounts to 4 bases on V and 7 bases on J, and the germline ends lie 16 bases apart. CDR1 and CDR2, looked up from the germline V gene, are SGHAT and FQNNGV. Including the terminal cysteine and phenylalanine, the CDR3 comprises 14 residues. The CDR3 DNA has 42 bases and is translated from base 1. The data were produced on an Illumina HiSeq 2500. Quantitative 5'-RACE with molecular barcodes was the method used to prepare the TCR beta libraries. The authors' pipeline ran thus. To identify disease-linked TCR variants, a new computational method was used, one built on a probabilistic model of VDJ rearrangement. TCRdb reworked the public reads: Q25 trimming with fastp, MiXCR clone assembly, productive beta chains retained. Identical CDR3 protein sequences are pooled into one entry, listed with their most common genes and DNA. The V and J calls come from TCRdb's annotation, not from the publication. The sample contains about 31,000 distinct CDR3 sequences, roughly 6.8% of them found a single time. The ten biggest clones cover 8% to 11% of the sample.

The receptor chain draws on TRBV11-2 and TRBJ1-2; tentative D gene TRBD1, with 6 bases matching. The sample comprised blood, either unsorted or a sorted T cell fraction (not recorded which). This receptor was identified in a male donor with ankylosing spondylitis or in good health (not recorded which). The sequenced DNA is TGTGCCAGCAGCTCCTACAGGGACGGGAGTGGCTACACCTTC. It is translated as CASSSYRDGSGYTF.